A selection of T cell receptor beta chains follows, all from one sample in a study of vaccination and CD4 T cells after COVID-19. Via MiXCR, TCRdb re-called the PCR reads, giving one row per CDR3 protein. Here the sample spans about 7,400 distinct CDR3 sequences, more than 60% being singletons. The antigens for these receptors are not known. Sequenced material: CD4+ T cells from blood, cultured in vitro. The source is a human donor who had recovered from COVID-19. Both conserved end residues are part of each CDR3.

cdr3_aa: CAGRGRGETQYF
v_call: TRBV28
j_call: -

cdr3_aa: CASSKTGAFGELFF
v_call: TRBV27
j_call: TRBJ2-2

cdr3_aa: CASSLRRVAEAFF
v_call: TRBV7-2
j_call: TRBJ1-1

cdr3_aa: CASTDRVNTEAFF
v_call: TRBV6-2/TRBV6-3
j_call: TRBJ1-1

cdr3_aa: CASGTGNQPQHF
v_call: TRBV2
j_call: TRBJ1-5

cdr3_aa: CATSRVMNEAFF
v_call: TRBV15
j_call: TRBJ1-1

cdr3_aa: CASITGAAGNQPQHF
v_call: TRBV28
j_call: TRBJ1-5

cdr3_aa: CSAREGTVGQTQYF
v_call: TRBV20-1
j_call: TRBJ2-5

cdr3_aa: CASSAVSGTGSYGYTF
v_call: TRBV7-8
j_call: TRBJ1-2

cdr3_aa: CASSLPPAGALNTEAFF
v_call: TRBV27
j_call: TRBJ1-1

cdr3_aa: CASSMEERGNIQYF
v_call: TRBV19
j_call: TRBJ2-4

cdr3_aa: CASSATVISNQPQHF
v_call: TRBV7-2
j_call: TRBJ1-5

cdr3_aa: CASTQLVTGKTQYF
v_call: TRBV6-2/TRBV6-3
j_call: TRBJ2-5

cdr3_aa: CATSDTILGELFF
v_call: TRBV24-1
j_call: TRBJ2-2

cdr3_aa: CASSLDLRLAEVETQYF
v_call: TRBV5-1
j_call: TRBJ2-5

cdr3_aa: CSASQALQETQYF
v_call: TRBV20-1
j_call: TRBJ2-5

cdr3_aa: CASSLDRGSKDQPQHF
v_call: TRBV11-2
j_call: TRBJ1-5

cdr3_aa: CASSRDSEVEQYF
v_call: TRBV12-3/TRBV12-4
j_call: TRBJ2-7

cdr3_aa: CASRRGSTLNTEAFF
v_call: TRBV2
j_call: TRBJ1-1

cdr3_aa: CASSPGRAQPQHF
v_call: TRBV27
j_call: TRBJ1-5

cdr3_aa: CATSRGRILNTEAFF
v_call: TRBV15
j_call: TRBJ1-1

cdr3_aa: CASSIWGRRPETEAFF
v_call: TRBV19
j_call: TRBJ1-1

cdr3_aa: CASSYSGTGSAPLHF
v_call: TRBV6-5
j_call: TRBJ1-6

cdr3_aa: CASSQTGKGNTEAFF
v_call: TRBV7-2
j_call: TRBJ1-1

cdr3_aa: CSARDRTTRLYEQYF
v_call: TRBV20-1
j_call: TRBJ2-7

cdr3_aa: CASSRQGVSTGELFF
v_call: TRBV7-2
j_call: TRBJ2-2

cdr3_aa: CATKRDTDSYEQYF
v_call: TRBV2
j_call: TRBJ2-7

cdr3_aa: CSARESLQPQHF
v_call: TRBV20-1
j_call: TRBJ1-5

cdr3_aa: CATSSRTVSNSPLHF
v_call: TRBV15
j_call: TRBJ1-6

cdr3_aa: CASSPGTGYSGANVLTF
v_call: TRBV6-1
j_call: TRBJ2-6

cdr3_aa: CASSSPAGAYYEQYF
v_call: TRBV28
j_call: TRBJ2-7

cdr3_aa: CASSITQTANYGYTF
v_call: TRBV19
j_call: TRBJ1-2

cdr3_aa: CSVAQDLDVYGYTF
v_call: TRBV29-1
j_call: TRBJ1-2

cdr3_aa: CASSKTGPRKQNTEAFF
v_call: TRBV2
j_call: TRBJ1-1

cdr3_aa: CASSPLAIANSPLHF
v_call: TRBV2
j_call: TRBJ1-6

cdr3_aa: CASSTQGKETQYF
v_call: TRBV19
j_call: TRBJ2-5

cdr3_aa: CSARDTGWFSPLHF
v_call: TRBV20-1
j_call: TRBJ1-6

cdr3_aa: CASSSLPQGVDGYTF
v_call: TRBV7-2
j_call: TRBJ1-2

cdr3_aa: CASSFGGLYGYTF
v_call: TRBV28
j_call: TRBJ1-2

cdr3_aa: CASSPRTGGRSPLHF
v_call: TRBV6-2/TRBV6-3
j_call: TRBJ1-6

cdr3_aa: CASRPGPDFYGYTF
v_call: TRBV2
j_call: TRBJ1-2

cdr3_aa: CASSRPLTGYNEQFF
v_call: TRBV7-9
j_call: TRBJ2-1

cdr3_aa: CATAGRVGELFF
v_call: TRBV24-1
j_call: TRBJ2-2

cdr3_aa: CSASSDRELIPSYNEQFF
v_call: TRBV20-1
j_call: TRBJ2-1

cdr3_aa: CASSLYTGGVGQPQHF
v_call: TRBV27
j_call: TRBJ1-5

cdr3_aa: CASSRTGVDGYTF
v_call: TRBV7-2
j_call: TRBJ1-2

cdr3_aa: CASSLVGGRLEKLFF
v_call: TRBV7-2
j_call: TRBJ1-4

cdr3_aa: CASRDRDRYGYTF
v_call: TRBV2
j_call: TRBJ1-2